The clone carrying this T cell receptor beta chain has more than one count but fewer than ten. The antigen is unknown. The sample belongs to a study of T cell responses to AZD1222 COVID-19 vaccine. Study-level findings and limits: Dominant at 160-218 and 743-854, vaccine-associated CD4 TCRs also spanned spike. At baseline, seropositivity was found in only a handful of AZD1222 recipients.

Unmatched junction bases numbered 5, after V lost 3 bases and J lost 1 base. Germline assignment: CDR1 MDHEN and CDR2 SYDVKM. The CDR3 contains 16 residues. Some clones are missing from TCRdb's copy, which holds only in-frame ones; the method was immunoSEQ multiplex PCR. The table has some 74,000 clones, under 90% seen once; the top ten hold around 1.4%. This chain links TRBV28 with TRBJ2-1; 8 bases map to TRBD1. The specimen was peripheral blood, collected 28 days after the second AZD1222 dose. The sequence was collected from an adult who received the AZD1222 COVID-19 vaccine. The DNA for the CDR3 is TGTGCCAGCAGTTTTACAGGGGGTCCTTCCTACAATGAGCAGTTCTTC. Amino acid sequence: CASSFTGGPSYNEQFF.